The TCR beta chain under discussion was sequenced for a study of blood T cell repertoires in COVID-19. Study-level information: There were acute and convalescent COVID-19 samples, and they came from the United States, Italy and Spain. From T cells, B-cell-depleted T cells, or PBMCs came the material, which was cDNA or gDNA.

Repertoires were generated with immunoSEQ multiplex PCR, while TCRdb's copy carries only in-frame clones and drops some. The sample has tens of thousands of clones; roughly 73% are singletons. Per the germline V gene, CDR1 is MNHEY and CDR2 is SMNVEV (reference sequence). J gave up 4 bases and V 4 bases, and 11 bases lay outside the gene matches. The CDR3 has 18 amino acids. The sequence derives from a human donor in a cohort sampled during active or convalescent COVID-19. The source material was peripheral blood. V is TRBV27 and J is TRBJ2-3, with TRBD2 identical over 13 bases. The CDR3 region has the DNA TGTGCCAGCAGTTACAGGACTAGCGGGAGATCAGTCGCAGATACGCAGTATTTT. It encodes CASSYRTSGRSVADTQYF.